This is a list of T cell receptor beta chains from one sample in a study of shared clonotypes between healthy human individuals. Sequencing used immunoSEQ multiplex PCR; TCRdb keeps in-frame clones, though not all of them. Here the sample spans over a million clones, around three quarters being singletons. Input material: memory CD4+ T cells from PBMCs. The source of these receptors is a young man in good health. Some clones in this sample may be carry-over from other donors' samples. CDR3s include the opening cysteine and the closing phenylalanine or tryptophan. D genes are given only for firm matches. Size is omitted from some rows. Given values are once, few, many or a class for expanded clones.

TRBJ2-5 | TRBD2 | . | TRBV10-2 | TGCGCCAGCAGTGACCCAGCGGGAGGGAGAGAGACCCAGTACTTC | CASSDPAGGRETQYF
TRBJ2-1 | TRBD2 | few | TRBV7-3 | TGTGCCAGCAGCCCCATATCCGGGACTAGCGTTAGTGAGCAGTTCTTC | CASSPISGTSVSEQFF
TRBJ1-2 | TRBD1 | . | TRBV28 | TGTGCCAGCAGTACTGGGACAGGGGTTTATGGCTACACCTTC | CASSTGTGVYGYTF
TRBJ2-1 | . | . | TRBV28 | TGTGCCAGCAGTTTATCAACTAGAAAGCAGTTCTTC | CASSLSTRKQFF
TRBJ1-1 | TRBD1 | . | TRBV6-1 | TGTGCCACCGATCAGGGGGTGGTCAACACTGAAGCTTTCTTT | CATDQGVVNTEAFF
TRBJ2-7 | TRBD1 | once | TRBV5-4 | TGTGCCAGCAGCCAGGGACAGGGCAAGTACTACGAGCAGTACTTC | CASSQGQGKYYEQYF
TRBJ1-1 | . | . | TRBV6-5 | TGTGCCAGCAGTTACTCGGCCAACACTGAAGCTTTCTTT | CASSYSANTEAFF
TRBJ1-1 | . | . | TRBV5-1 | TGCGCCAGCAGCTTGGTGGGCCCTGCAGTCACCACTGAAGCTTTCTTT | CASSLVGPAVTTEAFF
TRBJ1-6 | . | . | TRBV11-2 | TGTGCCAGCAGCTTAACGGGGAAGGATTCACCCCTCCACTTT | CASSLTGKDSPLHF
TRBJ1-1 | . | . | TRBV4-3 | TGCGCCAGCAGCCGGGGGATGGACACTGAAGCTTTCTTT | CASSRGMDTEAFF
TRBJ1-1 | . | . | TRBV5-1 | TGCGCCAGCAGCTCTCGGCGGGTGAACACTGAAGCTTTCTTT | CASSSRRVNTEAFF
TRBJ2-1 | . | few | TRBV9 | TGTGCCAGCAGCCTCGAAGAGACAGCCACAAAGCAGTTCTTC | CASSLEETATKQFF
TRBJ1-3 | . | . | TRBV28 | TGTGCCAGCAGCCTCAACCGGCAGGCTGGAAACACCATATATTTT | CASSLNRQAGNTIYF
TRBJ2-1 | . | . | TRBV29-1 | TGCAGCGTTTTAACTTCGAATGAGCAGTTCTTC | CSVLTSNEQFF
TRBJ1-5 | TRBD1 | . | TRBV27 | TGTGCCACAGGGGGGGCGGGGCAGCTCAATCAGCCCCAGCATTTT | CATGGAGQLNQPQHF
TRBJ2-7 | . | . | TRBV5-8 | TGTGCCAGCAGCTCCTTATACGAGCAGTACTTC | CASSSLYEQYF
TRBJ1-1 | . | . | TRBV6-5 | TGTGCCAGCTTAAGGGGGGGCCCCTTGAACACTGAAGCTTTCTTT | CASLRGGPLNTEAFF
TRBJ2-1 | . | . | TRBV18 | TGTGCCAGCTCACCTGCTTTACGGGATGGTCGCTACAATGAGCAGTTCTTC | CASSPALRDGRYNEQFF
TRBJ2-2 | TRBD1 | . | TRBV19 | TGTGCCAGTAGCCCGGGACAGGGTTACACCGGGGAGCTGTTTTTT | CASSPGQGYTGELFF
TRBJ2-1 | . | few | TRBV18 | TGTGCCAGCTCACCCCCCATCGGGCAGGGTGGCACGGGAGTCTACAATGAGCAGTTCTTC | CASSPPIGQGGTGVYNEQFF
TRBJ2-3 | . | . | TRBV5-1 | TGCGCCAGCAGCTTACGACCCGGCGGCACAGATACGCAGTATTTT | CASSLRPGGTDTQYF
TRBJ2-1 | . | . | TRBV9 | TGTGCCAGCAGCGCTGGCGGGCGGGGAGCCTCCTACAATGAGCAGTTCTTC | CASSAGGRGASYNEQFF
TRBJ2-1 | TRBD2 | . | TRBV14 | TGTGCCAGCACGTCCCTCAGCGGGAGCGGGAGGAGGAATGAGCAGTTCTTC | CASTSLSGSGRRNEQFF
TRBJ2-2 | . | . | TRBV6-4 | TGTGCCACTCCCCGGAGGTTCCCCGGGGAGCTGTTTTTT | CATPRRFPGELFF
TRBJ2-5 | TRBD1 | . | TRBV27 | TGTGCCAGCAGGGGACAGGGCCCAAGGGCCCAGTACTTC | CASRGQGPRAQYF
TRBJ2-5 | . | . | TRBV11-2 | TGTGCCAGCAGCCCACGGACAAGGCAAGAGACCCAGTACTTC | CASSPRTRQETQYF
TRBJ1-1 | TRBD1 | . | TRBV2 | TGTGCCAGCAGTCGACAGGGGGCTGTAACTGAAGCTTTCTTT | CASSRQGAVTEAFF
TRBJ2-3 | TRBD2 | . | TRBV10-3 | TGTGCCCCCACACTAGCGGGAAGCGCAGATACGCAGTATTTT | CAPTLAGSADTQYF
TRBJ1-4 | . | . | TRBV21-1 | . | CASYYGCRGICEKLFF
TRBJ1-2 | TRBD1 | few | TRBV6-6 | TGTGCCAGCAGCCGGGACAGCTCTCTGCTCGATGGCTACACCTTC | CASSRDSSLLDGYTF
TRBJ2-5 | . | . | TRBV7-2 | TGTGCCAGCAGCTTCCAGGGGGGCCAAGAGACCCAGTACTTC | CASSFQGGQETQYF
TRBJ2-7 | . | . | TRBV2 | TGTGCCAGCACTAGGGACATCGGGGACGAGCAGTACTTC | CASTRDIGDEQYF
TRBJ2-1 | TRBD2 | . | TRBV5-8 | TGTGCCAGCAGTCGGTGGTTTAGCGGGGGTAATGAGCAGTTCTTC | CASSRWFSGGNEQFF
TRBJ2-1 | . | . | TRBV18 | TGTGCCAGCTCACCGGGCCAGGGTAAAGTTAATGAGCAGTTCTTC | CASSPGQGKVNEQFF
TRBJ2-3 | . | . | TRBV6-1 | TGTGCCAGCAGTGAGATCACAGATACGCAGTATTTT | CASSEITDTQYF
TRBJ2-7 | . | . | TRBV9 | TGTGCCAGCAGTCCCGCGGGTGGGAGCTCCTACGAGCAGTACTTC | CASSPAGGSSYEQYF
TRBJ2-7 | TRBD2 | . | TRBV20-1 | TGCAGTGCTTCTAGCGGGGGTGAGCAGTACTTC | CSASSGGEQYF
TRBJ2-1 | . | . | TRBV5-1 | TGCGCCAGCAGCAATGGACTTACACTCTACAATGAGCAGTTCTTC | CASSNGLTLYNEQFF
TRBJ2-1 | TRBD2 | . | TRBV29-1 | TGCAGCGCTTTTCGGGACTTGACTAGCTCCTATGAGCAGTTCTTC | CSAFRDLTSSYEQFF
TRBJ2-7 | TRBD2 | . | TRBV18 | TGTGCCAGCTCACTTCTAGCGGGAGAAAGCAACGAGCAGTACTTC | CASSLLAGESNEQYF
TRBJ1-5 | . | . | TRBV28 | TGTGCCAGCGCCTATCGGGGGGGTCAGCCCCAGCATTTT | CASAYRGGQPQHF
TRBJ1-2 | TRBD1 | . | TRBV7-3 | TGTGCCAGCAGCTCAGGACAGGGGGCAAGAGGCTACACCTTC | CASSSGQGARGYTF
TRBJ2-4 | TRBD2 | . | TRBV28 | TGTGCCAGCAGTTTTGGGGGGGGAGTGAACATTCAGTACTTC | CASSFGGGVNIQYF
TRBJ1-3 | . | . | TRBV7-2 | TGTGCCAGCAGCCCACAGGGTTCGTCTGGAAACACCATATATTTT | CASSPQGSSGNTIYF
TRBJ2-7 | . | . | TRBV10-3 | TGTGCCATCAGTGTAACCCCCAGGTCCTACGAGCAGTACTTC | CAISVTPRSYEQYF
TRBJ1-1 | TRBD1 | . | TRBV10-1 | TGCGCCAGCAGAATGGGACAGGGTGTTGCGAACACTGAAGCTTTCTTT | CASRMGQGVANTEAFF
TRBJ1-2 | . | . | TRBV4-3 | TGCGCCAGCAGCCAAGGTCCAGGGCCCTATGGCTACACCTTC | CASSQGPGPYGYTF
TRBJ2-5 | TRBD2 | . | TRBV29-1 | TGCAGCGTTAAGACTAGCGGAGAGACCCAGTACTTC | CSVKTSGETQYF
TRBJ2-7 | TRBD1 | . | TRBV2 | TGTGCCTCTTTTCAGGGGGGGGACAGGGTCCACGAGCAGTACTTC | CASFQGGDRVHEQYF
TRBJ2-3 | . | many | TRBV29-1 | TGCAGCGTTTTGTTGAATACGCAGTATTTT | CSVLLNTQYF
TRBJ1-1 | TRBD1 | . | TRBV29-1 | TGTAGCGTTGAGGGGGCGGGAACTTTCTTT | CSVEGAGTFF
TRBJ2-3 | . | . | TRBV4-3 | TGCGCCAGCAGCCAAAGCGGTCCCTATGTTCAATATTTT | CASSQSGPYVQYF
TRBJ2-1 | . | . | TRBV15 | TGTGCCACCAGCAGAGCGATGGGAATAGAGGCCAATGAGCAGTTCTTC | CATSRAMGIEANEQFF
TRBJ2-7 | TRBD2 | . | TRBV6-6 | TGTGCCAGCGCCACTAGCGGGAGGTCCTACGAGCAGTACTTC | CASATSGRSYEQYF
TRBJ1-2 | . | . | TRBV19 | TGTGCCAGTAGTCAAAACAGGGTCGGTTTGGACGGCTACACCTTC | CASSQNRVGLDGYTF